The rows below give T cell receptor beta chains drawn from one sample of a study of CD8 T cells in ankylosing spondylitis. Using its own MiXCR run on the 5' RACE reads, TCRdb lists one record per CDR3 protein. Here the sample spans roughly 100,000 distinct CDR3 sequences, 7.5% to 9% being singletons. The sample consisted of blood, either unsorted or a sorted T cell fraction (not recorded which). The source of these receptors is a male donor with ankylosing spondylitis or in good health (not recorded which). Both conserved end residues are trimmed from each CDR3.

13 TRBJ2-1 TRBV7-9 ASSEGGGSYNEQF
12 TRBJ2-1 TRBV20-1 SARVHTAYNEQF
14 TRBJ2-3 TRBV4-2 ASSQDGTSGTDTQY
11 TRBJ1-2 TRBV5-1 ASSLSPDYGYT
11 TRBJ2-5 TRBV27 ASKDRSKETQY
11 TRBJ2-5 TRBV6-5 ASSYRYQETQY
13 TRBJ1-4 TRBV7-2 ASSPQGQGYEKLF
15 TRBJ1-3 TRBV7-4 ASSSPFKCPSGNTIY
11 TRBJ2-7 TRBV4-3 ASSQGNSYEQY
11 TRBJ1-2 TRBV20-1 SARVGRGGGYT
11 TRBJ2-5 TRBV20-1 SARVPGQETQY
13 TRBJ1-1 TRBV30 AWEYARTLNTEAF
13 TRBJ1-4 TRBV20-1 SARGRGPTREKLF
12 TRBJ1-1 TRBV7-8 ASSSLTGRTEAF
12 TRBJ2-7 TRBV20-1 SALWSGAGNEQY